The next 12 T cell receptor beta chains were all read from a single sample in a study of blood T cell repertoires in COVID-19. Clones were read by immunoSEQ multiplex PCR, and TCRdb kept only the in-frame ones, dropping some. The table shows roughly 130,000 clones, with about four fifths occurring only once. The sample taken for sequencing was peripheral blood. Receptor source: a woman aged 50 to 60 with acute or convalescent COVID-19.

The V call is TRBV5-1, the J call TRBJ1-2, with D hard to call. V lost 5 bases, J lost 5 bases, and 13 bases lay in between. The CDR3 sequence is 13 residues long. Germline values: CDR1 SGHRS, CDR2 YFSETQ. The CDR3 DNA reads as TGCGCCAGCAGTCCGGAGGACGGATATGGCTACACCTTC. Amino acids: CASSPEDGYGYTF.

A word on this clone: A clone one base away is much larger, so this may be a read error. The chain is built from TRBV11-3 and TRBJ2-1, with TRBD1 identical over 8 bases. This CDR3 is 15 amino acids long. Germline lookup yields CDR1 SGHNT and CDR2 YENEEA. Trimming removed 5 bases from V and 2 bases from J; junction bases left unmatched: 5. CDR3 DNA sequence: TGTGCCAGCAGCCCGGACAGGGTTCCCTACAATGAGCAGTTCTTC. It translates to CASSPDRVPYNEQFF.

The chain joins TRBV18 to TRBJ2-1; TRBD1 agrees at 7 bases. CDR1 KGHSH and CDR2 LQKENI come from the germline V gene. The CDR3 covers 13 residues. The V segment lost 2 bases and the J segment 5 bases; nucleotides outside the gene matches: 0. The CDR3 DNA follows: TGTGCCAGCTCACCAGACAGGGACAATGAGCAGTTCTTC. Its protein product is CASSPDRDNEQFF.

This chain connects TRBV10-1 to TRBJ1-2; the match to TRBD1 covers 9 bases. The CDR3 consists of 14 residues. Unmatched junction bases numbered 3, after V lost 5 bases and J lost 2 bases. Germline values: CDR1 WNHNN, CDR2 SYGVQD (reference sequence). CDR3 nucleotides: TGCGCCAGCAGTCCCGGGACAGGGAACTATGGCTACACCTTC. The encoded protein is CASSPGTGNYGYTF.

This clone has more than one count but fewer than ten. The V call is TRBV4-1, the J call TRBJ1-2; D is perhaps TRBD1 (5 bases). Germline values: CDR1 MGHRA, CDR2 YSYEKL. Trimming stripped 2 bases from V and 8 bases from J, with 15 bases between. The CDR3 sequence is 14 residues long. CDR3 coding DNA: TGCGCCAGCAGCCAACCCCGGACACAAGGAGGCTACACCTTC. Encoded protein: CASSQPRTQGGYTF.

The genes are TRBV6-5 and TRBJ1-2; D is perhaps TRBD1 (6 bases). V was cut by 9 bases and J by 2 bases, with 16 bases left in between. Germline V gene data show CDR1 as MNHEY and CDR2 as SVGAGI. This CDR3 has 14 amino acids. The CDR3 DNA sequence: TGTGCCAGTACTCCTTTGGACAGCAACTATGGCTACACCTTC. This codes for CASTPLDSNYGYTF.

This chain uses TRBV3-1 (or the pseudogene TRBV3-2) with TRBJ1-2; 8 nucleotides align to TRBD1. The CDR3 sequence is 14 residues long. CDR1 LGHDT and CDR2 YNNKEL come from the germline V gene (reference sequence). Trimming at V came to 4 bases and at J to 8 bases, leaving 9 bases not matched to a gene. The CDR3 region is CASSPYQGAGGYTF. CDR3 nucleotide sequence: TGTGCCAGCAGCCCCTACCAGGGGGCAGGGGGCTACACCTTC.

The gene calls are TRBV5-1 and TRBJ1-6; D is unresolved. Trimming left V 1 base short and J 10 bases short, with 9 bases between. Germline loops: CDR1 SGHRS, CDR2 YFSETQ. The CDR3 sequence is 13 residues long. The CDR3 nucleotides are TGCGCCAGCAGCTTGTACCAGAACTCACCCCTCCACTTT. Encoded protein: CASSLYQNSPLHF.

The J gene is TRBJ2-7, the V gene TRBV2; D is undetermined. Germline V gene data show CDR1 as SNHLY and CDR2 as FYNNEI. This CDR3 is 13 amino acids long. Trimming left V 4 bases short and J 5 bases short, with 12 bases between. Here the CDR3 reads CASSVSGFDEQYF. The DNA for the CDR3 is TGTGCCAGCAGTGTATCAGGATTCGACGAGCAGTACTTC.

This clone was seen once. The V gene is TRBV2, the J gene TRBJ1-6, with D tentatively TRBD1 (5 bases). V gave up 7 bases and J gave up 10 bases, with 17 bases separating them. CDR1 and CDR2 from the germline V gene are SNHLY and FYNNEI. The CDR3 runs 14 residues. CDR3 sequence (DNA): TGTGCCAGCACCCAAGGAGGGACGGAATCACCCCTCCACTTT. Amino acid sequence: CASTQGGTESPLHF.

V is TRBV3-1 (or the pseudogene TRBV3-2) and J is TRBJ1-2; no clear D. Trimming pared 10 bases from V and 0 bases from J, leaving 12 bases between. Germline loops: CDR1 LGHDT, CDR2 YNNKEL (reference sequence). The CDR3 consists of 13 residues. The CDR3 spells CATTPGANYGYTF. CDR3 nucleotide sequence: TGTGCCACCACCCCGGGAGCTAACTATGGCTACACCTTC.

DNA for the CDR3: TGTGCCAGCAGTTTAAGGGGCAGGGGGCGCGTGAACACTGAAGCTTTCTTT. Its translation: CASSLRGRGRVNTEAFF. The gene calls are TRBV27 and TRBJ1-1; 8 bases are shared with TRBD1. The CDR3 has 17 amino acids. Trimming cost V 2 bases and J 0 bases; bases outside gene matches: 8. Germline V gene sequence: CDR1 MNHEY, CDR2 SMNVEV (reference sequence).